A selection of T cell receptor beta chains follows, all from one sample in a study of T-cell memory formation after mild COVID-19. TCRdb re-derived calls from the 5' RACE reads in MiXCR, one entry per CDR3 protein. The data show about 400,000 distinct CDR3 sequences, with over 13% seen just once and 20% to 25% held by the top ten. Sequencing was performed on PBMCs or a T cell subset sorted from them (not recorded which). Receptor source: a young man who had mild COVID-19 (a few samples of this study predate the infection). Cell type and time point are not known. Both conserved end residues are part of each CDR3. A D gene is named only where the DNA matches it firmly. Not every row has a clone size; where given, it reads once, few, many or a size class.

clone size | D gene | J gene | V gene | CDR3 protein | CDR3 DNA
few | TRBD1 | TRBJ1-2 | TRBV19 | CASSARDRISIGYTF | TGTGCCAGTAGTGCGCGGGACAGGATCTCTATTGGCTACACCTTC
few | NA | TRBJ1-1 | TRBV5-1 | CASSPTIDGGRYEAFF | TGCGCCAGCAGCCCGACCATCGACGGAGGCCGATATGAAGCTTTCTTT
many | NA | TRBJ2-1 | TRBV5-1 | CASSDTPSYNEQFF | TGCGCCAGCAGCGACACCCCTTCCTACAATGAGCAGTTCTTC
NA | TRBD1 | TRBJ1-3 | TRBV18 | CASSPSTGALGNTIYF | TGTGCCAGCTCACCGTCCACAGGGGCCCTGGGAAACACCATATATTTT
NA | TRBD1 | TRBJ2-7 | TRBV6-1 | CASRGTGNFEQYF | TGTGCCAGCAGAGGGACAGGGAATTTCGAGCAGTACTTC
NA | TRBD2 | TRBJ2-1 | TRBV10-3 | CAISEMKAAGGSYNEQFF | TGTGCCATCAGTGAGATGAAGGCCGCGGGGGGCTCCTACAATGAGCAGTTCTTC
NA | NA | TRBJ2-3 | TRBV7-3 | CASSLTGLDRTDTQYF | TGTGCCAGCAGCTTAACAGGTCTGGACCGCACAGATACGCAGTATTTT
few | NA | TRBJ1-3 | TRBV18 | CASSRPPPSSGNTIYF | TGTGCCAGCTCCAGACCCCCGCCGAGCTCTGGAAACACCATATATTTT
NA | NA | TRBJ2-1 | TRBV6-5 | CASRPTGNGWQFF | TGTGCCAGCAGGCCAACAGGGAATGGATGGCAGTTCTTC
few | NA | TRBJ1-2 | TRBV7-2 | CASSSTFGYGYTF | TGTGCCAGCAGCTCGACGTTTGGCTATGGCTACACCTTC
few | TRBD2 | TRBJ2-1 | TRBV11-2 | CASSGWTSGGPGEQFF | TGTGCCAGCAGCGGATGGACTAGCGGGGGTCCAGGGGAGCAGTTCTTC
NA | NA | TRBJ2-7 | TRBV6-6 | CASSSTGYEQYF | TGTGCCAGCAGTAGCACAGGCTACGAGCAGTACTTC
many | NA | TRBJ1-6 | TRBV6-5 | CASRDRYSPLHF | TGTGCCAGCCGGGACCGTTATTCACCCCTCCACTTT
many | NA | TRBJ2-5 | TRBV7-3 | CASSSTGMRETQYF | TGTGCCAGCAGCTCTACAGGGATGAGGGAGACCCAGTACTTC
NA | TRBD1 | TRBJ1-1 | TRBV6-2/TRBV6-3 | CASSYSPGQANTEAFF | TGTGCCAGCAGTTACTCCCCGGGACAGGCGAACACTGAAGCTTTCTTT
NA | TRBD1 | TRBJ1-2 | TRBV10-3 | CATYPDRGQGYTF | TGTGCCACCTACCCGGACAGGGGGCAAGGCTACACCTTC
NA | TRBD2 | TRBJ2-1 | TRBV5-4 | CASSPTSGGVDEQFF | TGTGCCAGCAGCCCCACTAGCGGGGGGGTTGATGAGCAGTTCTTC
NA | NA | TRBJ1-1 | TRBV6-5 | CASSYAASAVPEAFF | TGTGCCAGCAGTTACGCGGCCTCTGCGGTCCCTGAAGCTTTCTTT
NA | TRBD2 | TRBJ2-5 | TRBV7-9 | CASVGPAGEETQYF | TGTGCCAGCGTCGGGCCAGCGGGGGAAGAGACCCAGTACTTC
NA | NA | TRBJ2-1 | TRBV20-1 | CSASSGYNEQFF | TGCAGTGCTAGTTCGGGTTACAATGAGCAGTTCTTC
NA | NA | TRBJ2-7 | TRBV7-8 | CASVLLRGAPYEQYF | TGTGCCAGCGTACTTCTGAGAGGGGCGCCCTACGAGCAGTACTTC
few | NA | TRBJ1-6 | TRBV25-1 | CASSPLGGSYNSPLHF | TGTGCCAGCAGTCCCCTGGGGGGGTCGTATAATTCACCCCTCCACTTT
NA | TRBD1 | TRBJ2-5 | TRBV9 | CASSNRDSWGTQYF | TGTGCCAGCAGCAACAGGGACAGTTGGGGGACCCAGTACTTC
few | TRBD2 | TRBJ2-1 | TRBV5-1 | CASSLTTSASYNEQFF | TGCGCCAGCAGCTTGACGACTAGCGCCTCCTACAATGAGCAGTTCTTC
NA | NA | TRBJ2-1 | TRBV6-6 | CASSYSAGGDSYNEQFF | TGTGCCAGCAGTTACTCGGCGGGTGGCGACAGCTACAATGAGCAGTTCTTC
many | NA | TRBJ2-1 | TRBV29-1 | CSAEFRDNEQFF | TGCAGTGCCGAGTTCCGGGACAATGAGCAGTTCTTC
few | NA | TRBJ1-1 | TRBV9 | CASSVDQGWFTEAFF | TGTGCCAGCAGCGTAGATCAGGGGTGGTTCACTGAAGCTTTCTTT
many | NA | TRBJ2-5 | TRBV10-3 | CAISDRTNQETQYF | TGTGCCATCAGTGATCGGACCAACCAAGAGACCCAGTACTTC
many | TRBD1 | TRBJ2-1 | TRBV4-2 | CASSQDRDRGYNEQFF | TGTGCCAGCAGCCAAGATAGGGACAGGGGGTACAATGAGCAGTTCTTC
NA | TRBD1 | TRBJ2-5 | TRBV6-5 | CASSRTGVEGSETQYF | TGTGCCAGCAGTCGGACAGGGGTGGAGGGATCAGAGACCCAGTACTTC
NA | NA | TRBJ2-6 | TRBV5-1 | CASSSGSPSGANVLTF | TGCGCCAGCAGCTCCGGCAGCCCTTCTGGGGCCAACGTCCTGACTTTC
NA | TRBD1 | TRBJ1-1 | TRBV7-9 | CASSSPGQGQDTEAFF | TGTGCCAGCAGCTCTCCCGGACAGGGGCAGGACACTGAAGCTTTCTTT
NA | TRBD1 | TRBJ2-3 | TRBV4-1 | CASSRSMRQGAADTQYF | TGCGCCAGCAGCCGCAGTATGCGGCAGGGGGCGGCAGATACGCAGTATTTT
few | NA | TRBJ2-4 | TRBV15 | CATSFLVRENIQYF | TGTGCCACCAGTTTCCTGGTCCGGGAAAACATTCAGTACTTC
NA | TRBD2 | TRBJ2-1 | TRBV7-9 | CASSLSSPGGEQFF | TGTGCCAGCAGCTTATCGTCCCCGGGAGGTGAGCAGTTCTTC
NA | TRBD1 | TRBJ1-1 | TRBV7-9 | CASSLTGQGTEAFF | TGTGCCAGCAGCTTGACAGGGCAGGGCACTGAAGCTTTCTTT
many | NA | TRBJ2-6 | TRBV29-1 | CSVSLSGANVLTF | TGCAGCGTTAGTCTCTCTGGGGCCAACGTCCTGACTTTC
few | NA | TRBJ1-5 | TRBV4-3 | CASSQALTGSNQPQHF | TGCGCCAGCAGCCAGGCATTGACGGGGAGCAATCAGCCCCAGCATTTT
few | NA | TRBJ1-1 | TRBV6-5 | CASSYSFENTEAFF | TGTGCCAGCAGTTACTCGTTTGAGAACACTGAAGCTTTCTTT
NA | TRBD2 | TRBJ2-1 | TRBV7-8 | CASSFISGGGEQFF | TGTGCCAGCAGCTTTATTAGCGGGGGGGGTGAGCAGTTCTTC
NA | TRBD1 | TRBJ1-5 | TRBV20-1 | CSATRDSHSNQPQHF | TGCAGTGCTACCCGGGACAGCCATAGCAATCAGCCCCAGCATTTT
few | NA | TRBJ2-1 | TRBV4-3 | CASRPGTSKYNEQFF | TGCGCCAGCAGACCCGGGACGTCAAAGTACAATGAGCAGTTCTTC
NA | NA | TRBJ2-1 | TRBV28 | CAISRGFRDEQFF | TGTGCCATCTCGCGAGGGTTTCGCGATGAGCAGTTCTTC
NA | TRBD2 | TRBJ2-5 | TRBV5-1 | CASSAVGRGAGETQYF | TGCGCCAGCAGCGCCGTGGGGCGGGGGGCCGGAGAGACCCAGTACTTC
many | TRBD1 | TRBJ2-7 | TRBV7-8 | CASSFGTAYSYEQYF | TGTGCCAGCAGCTTCGGGACAGCCTACTCCTACGAGCAGTACTTC